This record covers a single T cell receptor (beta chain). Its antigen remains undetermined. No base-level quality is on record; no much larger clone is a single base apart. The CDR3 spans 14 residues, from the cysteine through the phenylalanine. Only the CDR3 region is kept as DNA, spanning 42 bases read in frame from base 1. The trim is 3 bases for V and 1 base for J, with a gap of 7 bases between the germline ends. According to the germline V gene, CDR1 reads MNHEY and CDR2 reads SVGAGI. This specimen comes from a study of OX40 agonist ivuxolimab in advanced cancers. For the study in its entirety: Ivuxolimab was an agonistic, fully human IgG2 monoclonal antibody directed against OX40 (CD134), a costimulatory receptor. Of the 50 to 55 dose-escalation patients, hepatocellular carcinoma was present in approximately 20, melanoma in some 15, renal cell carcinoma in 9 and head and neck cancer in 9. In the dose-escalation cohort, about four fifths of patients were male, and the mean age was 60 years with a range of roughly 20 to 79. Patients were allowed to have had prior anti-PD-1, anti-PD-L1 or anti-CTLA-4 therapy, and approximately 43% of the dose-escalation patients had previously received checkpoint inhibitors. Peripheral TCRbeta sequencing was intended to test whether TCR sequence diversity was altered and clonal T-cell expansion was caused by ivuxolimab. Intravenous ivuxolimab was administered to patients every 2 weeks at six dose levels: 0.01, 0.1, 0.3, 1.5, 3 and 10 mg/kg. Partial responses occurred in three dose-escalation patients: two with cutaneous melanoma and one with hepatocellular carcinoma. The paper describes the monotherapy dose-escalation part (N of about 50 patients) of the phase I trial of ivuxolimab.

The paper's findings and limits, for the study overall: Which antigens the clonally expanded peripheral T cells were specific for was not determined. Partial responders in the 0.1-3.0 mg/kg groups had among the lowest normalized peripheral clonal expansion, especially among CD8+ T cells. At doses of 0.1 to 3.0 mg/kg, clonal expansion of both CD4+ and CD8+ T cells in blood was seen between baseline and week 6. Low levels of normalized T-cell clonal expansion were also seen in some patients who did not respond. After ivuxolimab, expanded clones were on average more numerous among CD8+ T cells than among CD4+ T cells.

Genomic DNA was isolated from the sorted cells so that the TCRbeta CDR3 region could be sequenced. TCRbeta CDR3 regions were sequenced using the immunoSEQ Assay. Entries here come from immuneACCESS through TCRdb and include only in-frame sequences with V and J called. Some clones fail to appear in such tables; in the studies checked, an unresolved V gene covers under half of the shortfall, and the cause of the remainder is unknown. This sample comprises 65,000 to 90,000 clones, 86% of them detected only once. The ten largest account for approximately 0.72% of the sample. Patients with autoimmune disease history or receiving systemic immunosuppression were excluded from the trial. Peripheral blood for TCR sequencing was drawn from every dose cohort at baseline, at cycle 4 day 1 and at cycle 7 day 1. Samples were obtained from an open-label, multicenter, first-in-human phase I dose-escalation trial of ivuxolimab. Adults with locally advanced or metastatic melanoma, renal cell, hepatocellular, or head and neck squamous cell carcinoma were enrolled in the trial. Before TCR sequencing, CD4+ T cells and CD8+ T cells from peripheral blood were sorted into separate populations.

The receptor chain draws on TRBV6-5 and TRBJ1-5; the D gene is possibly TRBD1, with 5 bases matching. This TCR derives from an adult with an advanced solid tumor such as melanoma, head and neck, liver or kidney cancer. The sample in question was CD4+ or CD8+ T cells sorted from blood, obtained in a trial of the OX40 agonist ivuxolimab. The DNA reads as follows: TGTGCCAGCAGTTATGGGGACAGCAATCAGCCCCAGCATTTT. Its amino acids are CASSYGDSNQPQHF.